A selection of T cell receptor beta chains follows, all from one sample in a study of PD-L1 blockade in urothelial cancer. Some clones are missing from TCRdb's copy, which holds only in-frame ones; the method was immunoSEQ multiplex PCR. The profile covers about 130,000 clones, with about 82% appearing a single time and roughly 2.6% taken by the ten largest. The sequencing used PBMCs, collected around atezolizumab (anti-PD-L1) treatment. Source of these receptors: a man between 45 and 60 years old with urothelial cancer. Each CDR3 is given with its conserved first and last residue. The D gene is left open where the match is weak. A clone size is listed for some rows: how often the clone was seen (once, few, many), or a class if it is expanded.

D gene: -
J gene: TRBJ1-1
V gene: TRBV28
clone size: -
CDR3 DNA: TGTGCCAGCAGTTTGGCAGGGTCGGTTCCCACTGAAGCTTTCTTT
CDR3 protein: CASSLAGSVPTEAFF

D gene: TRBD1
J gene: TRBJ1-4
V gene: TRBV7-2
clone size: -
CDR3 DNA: TGTGCCAGCAGTCCCCCGGGACAGCATGAAAAACTGTTTTTT
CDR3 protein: CASSPPGQHEKLFF

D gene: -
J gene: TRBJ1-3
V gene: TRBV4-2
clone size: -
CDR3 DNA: TGTGCCAGCAGCCAAGGATCGGGAGGGGCTGGAAACACCATATATTTT
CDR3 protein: CASSQGSGGAGNTIYF

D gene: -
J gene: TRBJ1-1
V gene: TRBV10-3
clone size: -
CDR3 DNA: TGTGCCATCAGGACCGACATGAACACTGAAGCTTTCTTT
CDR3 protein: CAIRTDMNTEAFF

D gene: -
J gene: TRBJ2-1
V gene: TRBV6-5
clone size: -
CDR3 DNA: TGTGCCAGCAGTTTGACACGGAACCTCTACAATGAGCAGTTCTTC
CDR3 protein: CASSLTRNLYNEQFF

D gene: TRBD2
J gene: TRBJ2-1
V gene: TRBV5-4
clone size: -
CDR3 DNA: TGTGCCAGCAGGCAGCCCCCCGGGACTAGCGGTTACAATGAGCAGTTCTTC
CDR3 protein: CASRQPPGTSGYNEQFF

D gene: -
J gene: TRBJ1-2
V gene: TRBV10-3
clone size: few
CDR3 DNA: TGTGCCATCAGTGAACAGGGTGTTGGCTACACCTTC
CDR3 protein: CAISEQGVGYTF

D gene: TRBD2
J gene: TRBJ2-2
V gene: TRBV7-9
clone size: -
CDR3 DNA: TGTGCCAGCAGCCGGCTAGCGGGACCCGGGGAGCTGTTTTTT
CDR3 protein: CASSRLAGPGELFF

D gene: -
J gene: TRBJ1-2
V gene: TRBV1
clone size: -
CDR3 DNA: TGCACCAGCAGCCAGCCGGAGGACAGGTCCTATGGCTACACCTTC
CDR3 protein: CTSSQPEDRSYGYTF

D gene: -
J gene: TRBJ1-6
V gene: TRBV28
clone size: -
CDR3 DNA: TGTGCCAGCAGAACAGGGTCGGGGAATTCACCCCTCCACTTT
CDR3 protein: CASRTGSGNSPLHF

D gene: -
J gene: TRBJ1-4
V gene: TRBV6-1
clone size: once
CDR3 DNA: TGTGCCAGCAAAAGGGCAGGGGAGGGAAAACTGTTTTTT
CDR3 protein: CASKRAGEGKLFF

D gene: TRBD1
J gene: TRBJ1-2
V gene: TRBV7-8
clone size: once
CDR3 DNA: TGTGCCAGCAGCGTCGACAGGGGTTATGGCTACACCTTC
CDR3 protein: CASSVDRGYGYTF

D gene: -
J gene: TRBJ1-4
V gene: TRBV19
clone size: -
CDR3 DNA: TGTGCCAGTAGTCAGACCGGGATTTACGGGGCTAATGAAAAACTGTTTTTT
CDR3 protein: CASSQTGIYGANEKLFF

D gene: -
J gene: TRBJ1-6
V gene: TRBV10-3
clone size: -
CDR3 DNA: TGTGCCATCAGTGAGGGGGCGTCCTATAATTCACCCCTCCACTTT
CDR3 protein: CAISEGASYNSPLHF

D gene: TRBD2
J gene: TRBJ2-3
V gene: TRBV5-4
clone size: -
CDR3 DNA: TGTGCCAGCAGCTTGGAGTCTAGCGGGAGAAGAGCAGATACGCAGTATTTT
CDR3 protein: CASSLESSGRRADTQYF

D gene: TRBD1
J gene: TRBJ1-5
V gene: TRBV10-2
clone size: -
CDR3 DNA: TGCGCCAGCTCTTCCGACAGGGGCAATCAGCCCCAGCATTTT
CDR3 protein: CASSSDRGNQPQHF

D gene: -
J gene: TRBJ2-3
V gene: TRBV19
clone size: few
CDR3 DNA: TGTGCCAGTAGTACCCTAAAAAGGACTCTAACTAGCACAGATACGCAGTATTTT
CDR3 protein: CASSTLKRTLTSTDTQYF

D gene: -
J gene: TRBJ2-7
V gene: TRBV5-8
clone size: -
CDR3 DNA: TGTGCCAGCAGCCCTACAGGAAGCTACGAGCAGTACTTC
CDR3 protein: CASSPTGSYEQYF

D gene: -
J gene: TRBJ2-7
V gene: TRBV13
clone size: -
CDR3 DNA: TGTGCCAGCAGCTTAGTCTGGTCCGGGGACTCCTACGAGCAGTACTTC
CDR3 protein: CASSLVWSGDSYEQYF

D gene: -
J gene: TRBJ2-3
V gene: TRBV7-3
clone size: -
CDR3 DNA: TGTGCCAGCAGCTTAGCGCTATTGGATACGCAGTATTTT
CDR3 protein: CASSLALLDTQYF

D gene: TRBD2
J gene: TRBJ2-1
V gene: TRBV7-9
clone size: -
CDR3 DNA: TGTGCCAGCAGCTTAGGAGCGGGAGGGCCTTACAATGAGCAGTTCTTC
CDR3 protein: CASSLGAGGPYNEQFF

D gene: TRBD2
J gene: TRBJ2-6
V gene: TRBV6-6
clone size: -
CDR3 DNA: TGTGCCAGCAGTAAGACAGCGGGAACTGGGGCCAACGTCCTGACTTTC
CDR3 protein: CASSKTAGTGANVLTF

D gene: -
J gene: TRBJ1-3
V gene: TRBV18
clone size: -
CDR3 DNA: TGTGCCAGCTCACCGAGGGATGCTGGAAACACCATATATTTT
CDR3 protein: CASSPRDAGNTIYF

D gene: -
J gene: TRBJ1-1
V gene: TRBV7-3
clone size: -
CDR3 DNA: TGTGCCAGCAGCTCCTCCGGGGGGTCAGGAACTGAAGCTTTCTTT
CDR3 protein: CASSSSGGSGTEAFF

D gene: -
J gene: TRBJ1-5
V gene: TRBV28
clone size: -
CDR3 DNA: TGTGCCAGCAGTTTACGGGCGGGGGCGCGGAATCAGCCCCAGCATTTT
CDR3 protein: CASSLRAGARNQPQHF

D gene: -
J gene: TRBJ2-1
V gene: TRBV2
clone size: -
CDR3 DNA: TGTGCCAGCTTCCGGGTAGAGCGGGTGTCCGATGAGCAGTTCTTC
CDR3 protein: CASFRVERVSDEQFF